This T cell receptor beta chain was sequenced for a study of early T cells in non-severe SARS-CoV-2 infection. About the study: The input, bulk RNA from unsorted whole blood, was sequenced, and chains were unpaired.

V was trimmed by 3 bases and J by 0 bases, leaving 16 bases between them. The CDR3 extends over 17 amino acids. CDR1 and CDR2 from the germline V gene are MNHEY and SMNVEV (reference sequence). Study results and limitations: The matching step, a VDJdb search, favored anti-spike CD8 responses and missed private and CD4 specificities.

In TCRdb, the 5' RACE reads were re-called with MiXCR into one record per CDR3 protein. The table records 35,000 to 40,000 distinct CDR3 sequences, around 4% of them present only once. In this sample, this clonotype turned up many times. Its antigen is undetermined. Sequences were obtained from whole blood. The source of this sequence is an adult who was a healthcare worker with PCR-confirmed SARS-CoV-2 infection or an uninfected control (not recorded which). V gene TRBV27 combines with J gene TRBJ2-3; a weak D match, TRBD2 (6 bases). Here the CDR3 DNA reads TGTGCCAGCAGTTTGAGGAGGGACTGGACTAGCACAGATACGCAGTATTTT. The encoded protein is CASSLRRDWTSTDTQYF.